This T cell receptor beta chain is drawn from a study of post-analysis software for immune sequencing data. The study, taken as a whole, reports: There were a few TRBV segments more frequent in patients than controls, and TRBV5-6, TRBV5-1 and TRBV20-1 were among them.

In regard to this clonotype: Antigen specificity is unknown.

Incorporated into the TCR beta cDNA libraries were unique molecular identifiers, which served to reduce PCR and sequencing biases. TCRdb reanalysed the PCR reads using MiXCR and keeps one entry per CDR3 protein. The sample records under 650,000 distinct CDR3 sequences, 44% being singletons. V dropped 0 bases and J dropped 7 bases, with 4 bases sitting between them. The CDR3 is 12 residues long. CDR1 and CDR2 from the germline V gene are MGHRA and YSYEKL. Sequenced material: blood. The chain joins TRBV4-1 to TRBJ2-1; D gene uncertain. The receptor's source is a girl aged 5-17 years with multiple sclerosis. Written as DNA, the CDR3 is TGCGCCAGCAGCCAAGAGCGGAATGAGCAGTTCTTC. Translation gives CASSQERNEQFF.